Included here is one TCR beta chain sequence, with context. Its cognate antigen is unknown. The data derive from a study of T-cell reconstitution after alpha-beta-depleted transplantation in children. Unique molecular identifiers were incorporated during preparation of the TCRbeta library. One entry per CDR3 protein results from TCRdb running MiXCR on the PCR reads. The sample has over 150,000 distinct CDR3 sequences, just under 6.5% seen once. Study conclusions and caveats: Newly produced T cells mostly accounted for T-cell counts and diversity one year post-transplant.

Sequencing was performed on PBMCs, taken before TCRalphabeta/CD19-depleted stem cell transplant. This TCR derives from a girl under three years old with combined immunodeficiency, due to receive a stem cell transplant.

CDR3 in DNA: TGTGCCAGCTCCCCGCCCCCACAGGCGAACACTGAAGCTTTCTTT. The encoded protein is CASSPPPQANTEAFF. The chain couples TRBV18 to TRBJ1-1, with a possible D match to TRBD1 (5 bases). The germline V and J ends were trimmed by 6 bases and 1 base, with 15 bases remaining between them. The CDR3 runs 15 residues. Germline V gene lookup returns CDR1 KGHSH and CDR2 LQKENI.